The clone carrying this T cell receptor (beta chain) appeared once. The target antigen is unknown. CDR3 length: 15 residues. V was clipped by 3 bases and J by 4 bases; unmatched bases: 4. The germline V gene has CDR1 SGHTS and CDR2 YDEGEE. The data originate from a study of T cell responses to AZD1222 COVID-19 vaccine. Study at large: Pooling covered second doses at about 4 or about 12 weeks.

The table came from immunoSEQ multiplex PCR; TCRdb's copy has only in-frame clones and leaves some out. The data show roughly 120,000 clones, with 89% seen just once and approximately 4.5% held by the top ten. Findings and caveats of the study: After the peak T cell response, and only then, were repertoires sampled. Among those given AZD1222, only six or seven were seropositive at baseline. Donors were mostly white British, more females; clonal diversity possibly underestimated.

Source: peripheral blood, taken on day 0 of AZD1222 vaccination. The origin of this receptor is an adult in good health. The rearrangement links TRBV5-8 to TRBJ1-5; 10 bases are shared with TRBD1. The CDR3 DNA is TGTGCCAGCAGCTGGGGACAGGGGCAAAATCAGCCCCAGCATTTT. Its protein product is CASSWGQGQNQPQHF.